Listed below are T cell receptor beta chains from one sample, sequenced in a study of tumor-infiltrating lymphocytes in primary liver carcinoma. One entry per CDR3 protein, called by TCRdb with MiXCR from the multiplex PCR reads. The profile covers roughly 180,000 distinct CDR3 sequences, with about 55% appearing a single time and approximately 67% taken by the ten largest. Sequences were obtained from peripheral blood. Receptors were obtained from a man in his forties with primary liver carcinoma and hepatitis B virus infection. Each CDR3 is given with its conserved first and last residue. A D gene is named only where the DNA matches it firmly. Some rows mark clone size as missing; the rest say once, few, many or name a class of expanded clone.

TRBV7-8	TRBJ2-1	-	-	CASSPDVNNEQFF	TGTGCCAGCAGCCCGGACGTAAACAATGAGCAGTTCTTC
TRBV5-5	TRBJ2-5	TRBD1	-	CASSIRDRLQETQYF	TGTGCCAGCAGTATCCGGGACAGGCTCCAAGAGACCCAGTACTTC
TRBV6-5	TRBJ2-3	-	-	CASTAGLGRGTDTQYF	TGTGCCAGCACCGCCGGTTTGGGGAGGGGGACAGATACGCAGTATTTT
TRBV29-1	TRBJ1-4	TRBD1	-	CSVGQGNEKLFF	TGCAGCGTTGGACAGGGTAATGAAAAACTGTTTTTT
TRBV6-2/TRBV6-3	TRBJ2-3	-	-	CASSSGPALRTQYF	TGTGCCAGCAGCTCAGGACCAGCCTTACGTACGCAGTATTTT
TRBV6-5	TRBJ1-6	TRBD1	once	CASSYDGQGTSPLRF	TGTGCCAGCAGTTACGACGGACAGGGGACTTCACCCCTCCGCTTT
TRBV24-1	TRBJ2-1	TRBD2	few	CATSDTTSGTMSKFF	TGTGCCACCAGTGATACGACTAGCGGAACAATGAGCAAGTTCTTC
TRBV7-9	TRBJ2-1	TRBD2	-	CASSRSFAGGPNEQFF	TGTGCCAGCAGCCGGTCTTTCGCGGGAGGGCCCAATGAGCAGTTCTTC
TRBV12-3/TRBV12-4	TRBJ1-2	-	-	CASTLGTVYGYTF	TGTGCCAGCACTCTCGGGACGGTCTATGGCTACACCTTC
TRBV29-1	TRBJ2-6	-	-	CSVPLGGPGANVLTF	TGCAGCGTCCCATTGGGGGGGCCGGGGGCCAACGTCCTGACTTTC
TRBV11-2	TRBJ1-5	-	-	CASPARGSHPQHF	TGTGCCAGCCCCGCTCGGGGGAGTCATCCCCAGCATTTT
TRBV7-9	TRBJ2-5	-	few	CASSLSRLEETQYF	TGTGCCAGCAGCTTATCTCGTTTGGAAGAGACCCAGTACTTC
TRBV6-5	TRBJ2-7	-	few	CASSPSPGSTEQYF	TGTGCCAGCAGCCCGTCCCCAGGAAGTACCGAGCAGTACTTC
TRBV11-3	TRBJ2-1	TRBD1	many	CASSVEPGQKFF	TGTGCCAGCAGCGTAGAACCGGGACAGAAGTTCTTC
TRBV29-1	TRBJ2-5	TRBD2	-	CSSSPSGSSQETQYF	TGCAGCTCCTCACCTAGCGGGAGTAGCCAAGAGACCCAGTACTTC
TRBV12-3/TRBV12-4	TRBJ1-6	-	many	CASSSTNNSPLHF	TGTGCCAGCAGCTCTACAAATAATTCACCCCTCCACTTT
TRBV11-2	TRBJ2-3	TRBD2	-	CASSSELAGRTDTQYF	TGTGCCAGCAGCTCAGAACTAGCGGGGAGAACAGATACGCAGTATTTT
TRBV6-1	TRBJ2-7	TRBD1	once	CASSQGQDSYEQYF	TGTGCCAGCAGTCAGGGACAGGACTCCTACGAGCAGTACTTC
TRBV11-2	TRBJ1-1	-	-	CASRPWELTEAFF	TGTGCCAGCAGGCCCTGGGAACTCACTGAAGCATTCTTT
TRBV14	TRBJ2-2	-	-	CASRDGNTGELFF	TGTGCCAGCAGGGACGGGAACACCGGGGAGCTGTTTTTT
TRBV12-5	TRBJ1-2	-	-	CANGLGDKGSGYTF	TGTGCTAATGGTTTGGGGGACAAGGGATCTGGCTACACCTTC
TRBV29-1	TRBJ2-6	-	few	CSASGANVLTF	TGCAGCGCCAGTGGGGCCAACGTCCTGACTTTC
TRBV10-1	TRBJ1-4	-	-	CTSSESPNEKLFF	TGCACCAGCAGTGAGTCGCCGAATGAAAAACTGTTTTTT
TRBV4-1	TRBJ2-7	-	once	CASSQGLVGESYEQYF	TGCGCCAGCAGCCAAGGGCTAGTGGGAGAATCCTACGAGCAGTACTTC